The TCR beta chain under discussion was sequenced for a study of shared clonotypes between healthy human individuals. The CDR3 loop spans 12 amino acids. Germline loops: CDR1 SQVTM, CDR2 ANQGSEA. Between the trimmed V and J ends, which lost 7 bases and 3 bases, there was a span of 12 bases. Some clones are missing from TCRdb's copy, which holds only in-frame ones; the method was immunoSEQ multiplex PCR. The data contain a few million clones, 85% to 95% of them singletons. Of note for this clone: The same CDR3 arises from other DNA sequences in this sample as well.

The sequenced material came from naive CD4+ T cells from PBMCs. The subset was: CD45RA+ positively selected. V is TRBV29-1 and J is TRBJ2-5; a possible D gene is TRBD2 (6 bases). The sequence derives from a man aged 18 to 35 in good health. Some clones in this sample may be carry-over from other donors' samples. CDR3: CSAGWGEETQYF. The CDR3 DNA follows: TGCAGCGCTGGGTGGGGGGAAGAGACCCAGTACTTC.